Given below is one T cell receptor beta chain in context. The sample is drawn from a study of CD8+ T cells in alopecia areata. The sequencing template was cDNA reverse transcribed from extracted RNA. Measured with immunoSEQ multiplex PCR; TCRdb has only the in-frame clones, and not every one. This table holds over 120,000 clones, 45% to 60% found once. CDR1 SQVTM and CDR2 ANQGSEA come from the germline V gene. The trim removed 4 bases at V and 2 bases at J, leaving 10 bases unmatched. The CDR3 has 15 residues. Alopecia areata patients provided lesional scalp punch biopsies and peripheral blood. Cell sorting was applied to PBMCs, and CD4+ and CD8+ T cells were collected.

The rearrangement joins TRBV29-1 to TRBJ2-5; 7 positions agree with TRBD2. The sequence came from a human donor with alopecia areata. Here the sequenced sample was CD4+ T cells sorted from blood, taken at week 0. Here the CDR3 reads CSVVRGRERQETQYF. For the CDR3, the DNA is TGCAGCGTTGTACGTGGGAGGGAGAGGCAAGAGACCCAGTACTTC.